This TCR beta chain came from a study of T cell responses to AZD1222 COVID-19 vaccine. Study summary: Investigators merged groups given second doses at roughly 4 or roughly 12 weeks.

Only in-frame clones appear in the TCRdb table, and some are missing; sequencing was by immunoSEQ multiplex PCR. The sample holds some 150,000 clones; around 89% are singletons and the top ten take 2.5% to 3%. CDR1 SGHTA and CDR2 FQGNSA come from the germline V gene. This CDR3 region has 16 residues. The V and J ends lost 1 base and 4 bases respectively, with 15 bases between them. General study results and limits: Vaccine-associated CD4 TCRs ranged over spike, dominating at 160-218 and 743-854. White British donors predominated, females outnumbered males, and clonal diversity was possibly underestimated. Repertoires were collected only later (after the peak T cell response had occurred).

As regards this clone: The target antigen is unknown.

The chain combines TRBV7-2 with TRBJ2-3, with D possibly TRBD2 on 6 matching bases. The source was peripheral blood, collected on day 0 of AZD1222 vaccination. The sequence came from an adult in good health. For the CDR3, the DNA is TGTGCCAGCAGCTTAGTCGGTGCGGGAACGCCAGATACGCAGTATTTT. Its protein product is CASSLVGAGTPDTQYF.